This T cell receptor beta chain was sequenced during a study of post-analysis software for immune sequencing data. Turning to this clonotype: Its specificity is not known.

Broader study findings: There was significantly lower normalized Chao1 diversity in multiple sclerosis patients than in controls. The five TRBV segments detected at higher frequency in patients than in controls included TRBV5-6, TRBV5-1 and TRBV20-1.

The trim removed 5 bases at V and 2 bases at J, leaving 26 bases unmatched. The CDR3 runs to 21 residues. Germline assignment: CDR1 MNHEY and CDR2 SMNVEV (reference sequence). Researchers reported that TCR beta cDNA libraries carried unique molecular identifiers. TCRdb re-called the PCR reads through MiXCR, storing one row per CDR3 protein. The sample lists roughly 570,000 distinct CDR3 sequences; roughly 34% were seen once. Input material: blood. J is TRBJ2-5 and V is TRBV27; 7 bases fit TRBD2. This receptor was obtained from a girl aged 2-17 years with multiple sclerosis. CDR3 sequence: CASSRAAGDLRRGVNQETQYF. DNA for the CDR3: TGTGCCAGCAGTCGGGCTGCCGGGGACTTGAGACGGGGGGTCAATCAAGAGACCCAGTACTTC.